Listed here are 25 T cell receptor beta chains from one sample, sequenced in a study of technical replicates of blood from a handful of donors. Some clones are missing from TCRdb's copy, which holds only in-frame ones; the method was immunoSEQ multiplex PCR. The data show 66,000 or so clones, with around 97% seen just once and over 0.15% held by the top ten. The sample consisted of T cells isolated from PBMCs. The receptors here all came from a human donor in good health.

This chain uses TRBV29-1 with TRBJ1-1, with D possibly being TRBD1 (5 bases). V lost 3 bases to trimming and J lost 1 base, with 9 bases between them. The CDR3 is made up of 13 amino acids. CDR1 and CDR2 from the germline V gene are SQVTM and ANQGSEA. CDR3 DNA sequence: TGCAGCGTTGAGTGGCAGGGGAACACTGAAGCTTTCTTT. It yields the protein CSVEWQGNTEAFF.

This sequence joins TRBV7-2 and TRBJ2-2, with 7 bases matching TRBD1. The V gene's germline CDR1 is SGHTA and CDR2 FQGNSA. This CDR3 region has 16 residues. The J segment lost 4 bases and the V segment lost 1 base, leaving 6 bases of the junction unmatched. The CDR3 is CASSLVSGQLTGELFF. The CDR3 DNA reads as TGTGCCAGCAGCTTAGTCTCGGGACAGCTCACCGGGGAGCTGTTTTTT. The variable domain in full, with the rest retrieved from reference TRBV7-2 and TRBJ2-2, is GAGVSQSPSNKVTEKGKDVELRCDPISGHTALYWYRQSLGQGLEFLIYFQGNSAPDKSGLPSDRFSAERTGGSVSTLTIQRTQQEDSAVYLCASSLVSGQLTGELFFGEGSRLTVL.

The CDR3 reads CASSYADSYEQYF. For the CDR3, the DNA is TGTGCCAGCAGTTACGCGGACTCCTACGAGCAGTACTTC. The chain is built from TRBV6-5 and TRBJ2-7; D gene ambiguous. This CDR3 contains 13 residues. CDR1 and CDR2 from the germline V gene are MNHEY and SVGAGI. Trimming removed 2 bases at V and 0 bases at J, with 5 bases between.

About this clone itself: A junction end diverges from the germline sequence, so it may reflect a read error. The CDR3 sequence: CASSKGLAKETQYF. The CDR3 DNA reads as TGTGCTAGCAGCAAGGGACTAGCTAAAGAGACCCAGTACTTC. This sequence joins TRBV7-7 and TRBJ2-5; 9 bases are a match to TRBD2. The CDR3 has 14 residues. Germline assignment: CDR1 SSHAT and CDR2 FNYEAQ (reference sequence).

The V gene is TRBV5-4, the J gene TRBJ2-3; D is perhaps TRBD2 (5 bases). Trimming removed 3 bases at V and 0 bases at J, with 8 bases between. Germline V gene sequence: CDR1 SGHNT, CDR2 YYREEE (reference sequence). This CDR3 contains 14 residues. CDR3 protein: CASSSDSSTDTQYF. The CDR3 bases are TGTGCCAGCAGCTCGGACTCAAGCACAGATACGCAGTATTTT.

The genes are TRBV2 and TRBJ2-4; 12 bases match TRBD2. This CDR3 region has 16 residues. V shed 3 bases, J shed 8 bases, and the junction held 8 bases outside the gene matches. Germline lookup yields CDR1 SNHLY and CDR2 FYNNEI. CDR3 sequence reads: CASSDLAGGPSDIQYF. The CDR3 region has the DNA TGTGCCAGCAGTGACCTAGCGGGGGGGCCCTCCGACATTCAGTACTTC. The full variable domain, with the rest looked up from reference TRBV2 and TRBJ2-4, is EPEVTQTPSHQVTQMGQEVILRCVPISNHLYFYWYRQILGQKVEFLVSFYNNEISEKSEIFDDQFSVERPDGSNFTLKIRSTKLEDSAMYFCASSDLAGGPSDIQYFGAGTRLSVL.

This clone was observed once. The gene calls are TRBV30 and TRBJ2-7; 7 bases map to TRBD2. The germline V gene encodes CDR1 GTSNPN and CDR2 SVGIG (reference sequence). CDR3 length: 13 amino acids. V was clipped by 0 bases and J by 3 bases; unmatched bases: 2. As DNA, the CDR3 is TGTGCCTGGAGTGTCGGGGAGGGCTACGAGCAGTACTTC. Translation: CAWSVGEGYEQYF. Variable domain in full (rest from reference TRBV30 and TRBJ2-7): SQTIHQWPATLVQPVGSPLSLECTVEGTSNPNLYWYRQAAGRGLQLLFYSVGIGQISSEVPQNLSASRPQDRQFILSSKKLLLSDSGFYLCAWSVGEGYEQYFGPGTRLTVT.

The CDR3 region has the DNA TGTGCCAGCAGCGCCTCGGGACGGGAGAATGAGCAGTTCTTC. This sequence encodes CASSASGRENEQFF. This rearrangement joins TRBV9 to TRBJ2-1; tentative D call: TRBD2 (6 bases). Germline V gene lookup returns CDR1 SGDLS and CDR2 YYNGEE. The CDR3 spans 14 residues. Between the trimmed V and J ends, which lost 3 bases and 7 bases, there was a span of 14 bases.

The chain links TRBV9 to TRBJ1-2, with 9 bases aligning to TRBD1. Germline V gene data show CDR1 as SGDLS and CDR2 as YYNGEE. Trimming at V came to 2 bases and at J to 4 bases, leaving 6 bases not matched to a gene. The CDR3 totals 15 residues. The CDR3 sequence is CASSVQGQGVYGYTF. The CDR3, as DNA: TGTGCCAGCAGCGTCCAGGGACAGGGCGTCTATGGCTACACCTTC.

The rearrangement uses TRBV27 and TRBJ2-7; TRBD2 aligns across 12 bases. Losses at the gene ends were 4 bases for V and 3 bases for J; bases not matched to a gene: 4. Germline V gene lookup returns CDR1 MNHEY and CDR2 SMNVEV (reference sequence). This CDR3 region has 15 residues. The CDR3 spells CASSSTSGRFYEQYF. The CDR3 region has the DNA TGTGCCAGCAGTTCCACTAGCGGGAGGTTCTACGAGCAGTACTTC.

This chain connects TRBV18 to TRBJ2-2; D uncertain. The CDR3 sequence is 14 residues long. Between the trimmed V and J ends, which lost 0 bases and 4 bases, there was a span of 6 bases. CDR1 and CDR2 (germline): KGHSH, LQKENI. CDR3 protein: CASSPPTLTGELFF. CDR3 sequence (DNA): TGTGCCAGCTCACCACCTACTCTCACCGGGGAGCTGTTTTTT.

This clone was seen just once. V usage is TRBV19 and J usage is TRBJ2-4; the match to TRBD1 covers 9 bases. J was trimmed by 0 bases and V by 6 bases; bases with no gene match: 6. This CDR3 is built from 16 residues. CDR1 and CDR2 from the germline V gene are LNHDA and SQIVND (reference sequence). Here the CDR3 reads CASRDRGNLAKNIQYF. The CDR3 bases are TGTGCCAGTAGGGACAGGGGAAATCTAGCCAAAAACATTCAGTACTTC.

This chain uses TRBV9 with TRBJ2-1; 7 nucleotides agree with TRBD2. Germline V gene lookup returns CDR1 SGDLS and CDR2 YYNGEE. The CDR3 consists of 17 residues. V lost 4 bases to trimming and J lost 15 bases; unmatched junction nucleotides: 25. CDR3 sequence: CASSPRSGGTSSEWRFF. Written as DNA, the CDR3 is TGTGCCAGCAGCCCTCGCTCCGGGGGGACTTCAAGCGAGTGGCGGTTCTTC.

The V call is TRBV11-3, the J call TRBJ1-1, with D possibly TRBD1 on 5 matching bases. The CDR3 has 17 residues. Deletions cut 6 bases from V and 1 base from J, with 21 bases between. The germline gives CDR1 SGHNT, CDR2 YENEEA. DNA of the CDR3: TGTGCCAGCAGTACACCGGGGGGATTCGGGCCGAACACTGAAGCTTTCTTT. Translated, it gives CASSTPGGFGPNTEAFF.

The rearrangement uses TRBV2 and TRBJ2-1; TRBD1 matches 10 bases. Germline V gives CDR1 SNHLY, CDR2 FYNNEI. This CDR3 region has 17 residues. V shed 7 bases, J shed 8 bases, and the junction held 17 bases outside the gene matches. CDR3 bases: TGTGCCAGCACCCAGACCTTTCGGGACAGGGGATTACATGAGCAGTTCTTC. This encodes CASTQTFRDRGLHEQFF. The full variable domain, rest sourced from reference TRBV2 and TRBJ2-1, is EPEVTQTPSHQVTQMGQEVILRCVPISNHLYFYWYRQILGQKVEFLVSFYNNEISEKSEIFDDQFSVERPDGSNFTLKIRSTKLEDSAMYFCASTQTFRDRGLHEQFFGPGTRLTVL.

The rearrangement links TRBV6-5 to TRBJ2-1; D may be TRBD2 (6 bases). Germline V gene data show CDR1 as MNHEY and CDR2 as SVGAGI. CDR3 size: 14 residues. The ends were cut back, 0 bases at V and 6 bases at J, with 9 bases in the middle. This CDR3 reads CASSYSISGNEQFF. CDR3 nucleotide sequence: TGTGCCAGCAGTTACTCGATTAGCGGCAATGAGCAGTTCTTC.

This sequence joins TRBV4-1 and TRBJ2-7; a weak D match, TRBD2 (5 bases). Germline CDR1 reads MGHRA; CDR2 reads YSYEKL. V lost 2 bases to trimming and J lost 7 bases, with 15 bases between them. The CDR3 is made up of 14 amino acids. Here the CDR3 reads CASSQPLAVWEQYF. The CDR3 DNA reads TGCGCCAGCAGCCAACCCCTAGCAGTGTGGGAGCAGTACTTC.

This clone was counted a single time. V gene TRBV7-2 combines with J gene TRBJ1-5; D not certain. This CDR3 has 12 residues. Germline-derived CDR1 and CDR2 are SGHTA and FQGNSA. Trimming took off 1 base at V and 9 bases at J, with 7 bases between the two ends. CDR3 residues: CASSLGILPQHF. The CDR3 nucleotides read TGTGCCAGCAGCTTAGGTATTCTGCCCCAGCATTTT.

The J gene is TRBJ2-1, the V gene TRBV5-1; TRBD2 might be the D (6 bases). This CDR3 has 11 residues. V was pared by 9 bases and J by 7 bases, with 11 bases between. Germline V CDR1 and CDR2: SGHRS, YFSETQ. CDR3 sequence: CATHGGNEQFF. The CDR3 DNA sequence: TGCGCCACCCACGGAGGGAATGAGCAGTTCTTC. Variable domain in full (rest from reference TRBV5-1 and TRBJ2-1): KAGVTQTPRYLIKTRGQQVTLSCSPISGHRSVSWYQQTPGQGLQFLFEYFSETQRNKGNFPGRFSGRQFSNSRSEMNVSTLELGDSALYLCATHGGNEQFFGPGTRLTVL.

The CDR3 region has the DNA TGTGCCAGCAGCTTTACGGTGGACACTGAAGCTTTCTTT. Translated: CASSFTVDTEAFF. The chain has TRBV11-2 and TRBJ1-1; the D is unclear. Looked up from germline, CDR1 is SGHAT and CDR2 is FQNNGV. V gave up 3 bases and J gave up 3 bases, with 8 bases separating them. The CDR3 extends over 13 amino acids.

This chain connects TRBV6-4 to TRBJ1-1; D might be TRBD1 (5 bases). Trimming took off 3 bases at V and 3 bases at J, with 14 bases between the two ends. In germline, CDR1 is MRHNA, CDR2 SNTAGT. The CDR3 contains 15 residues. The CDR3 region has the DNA TGTGCCAGCAGTGAAAAACAGGTGGGCTACACTGAAGCTTTCTTT. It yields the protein CASSEKQVGYTEAFF.

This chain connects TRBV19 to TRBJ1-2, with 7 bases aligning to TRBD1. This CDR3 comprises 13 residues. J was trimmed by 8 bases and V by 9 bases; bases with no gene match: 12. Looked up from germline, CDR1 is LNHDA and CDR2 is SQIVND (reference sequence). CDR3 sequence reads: CASSTTGYSGYTF. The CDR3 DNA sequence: TGTGCCAGCTCGACGACAGGGTACAGCGGCTACACCTTC.

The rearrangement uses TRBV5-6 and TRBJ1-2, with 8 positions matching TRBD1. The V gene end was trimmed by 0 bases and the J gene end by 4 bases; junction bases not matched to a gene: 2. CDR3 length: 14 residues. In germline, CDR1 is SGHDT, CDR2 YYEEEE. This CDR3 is CASSLGQGIYGYTF. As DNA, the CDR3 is TGTGCCAGCAGCTTGGGACAGGGGATCTATGGCTACACCTTC.

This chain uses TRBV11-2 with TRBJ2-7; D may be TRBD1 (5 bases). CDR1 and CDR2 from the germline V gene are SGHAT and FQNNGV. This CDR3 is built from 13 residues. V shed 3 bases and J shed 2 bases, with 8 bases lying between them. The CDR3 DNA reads TGTGCCAGCAGCTTGCAGGGCACCTACGAGCAGTACTTC. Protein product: CASSLQGTYEQYF.

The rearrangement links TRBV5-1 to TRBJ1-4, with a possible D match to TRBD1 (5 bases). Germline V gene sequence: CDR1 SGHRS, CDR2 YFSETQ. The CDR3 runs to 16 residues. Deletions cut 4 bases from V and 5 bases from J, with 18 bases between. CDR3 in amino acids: CASSQGVSGGNEKLFF. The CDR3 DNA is TGCGCCAGCAGCCAGGGAGTGTCGGGAGGGAATGAAAAACTGTTTTTT. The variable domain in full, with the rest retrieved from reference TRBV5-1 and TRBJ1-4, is KAGVTQTPRYLIKTRGQQVTLSCSPISGHRSVSWYQQTPGQGLQFLFEYFSETQRNKGNFPGRFSGRQFSNSRSEMNVSTLELGDSALYLCASSQGVSGGNEKLFFGSGTQLSVL.